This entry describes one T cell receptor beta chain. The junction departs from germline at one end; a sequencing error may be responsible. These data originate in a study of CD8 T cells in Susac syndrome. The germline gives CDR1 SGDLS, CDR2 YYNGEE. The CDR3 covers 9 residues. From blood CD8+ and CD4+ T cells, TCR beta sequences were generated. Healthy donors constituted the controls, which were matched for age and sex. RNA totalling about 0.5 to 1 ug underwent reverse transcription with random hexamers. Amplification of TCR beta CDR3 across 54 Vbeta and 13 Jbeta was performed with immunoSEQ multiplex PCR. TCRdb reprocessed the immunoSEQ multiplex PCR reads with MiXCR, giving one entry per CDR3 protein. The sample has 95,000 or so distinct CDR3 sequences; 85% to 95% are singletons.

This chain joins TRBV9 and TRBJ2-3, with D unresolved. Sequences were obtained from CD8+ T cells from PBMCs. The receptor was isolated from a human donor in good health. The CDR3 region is CASTDTQYF. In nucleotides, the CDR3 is TGTGCTAGCACAGATACGCAGTATTTT.